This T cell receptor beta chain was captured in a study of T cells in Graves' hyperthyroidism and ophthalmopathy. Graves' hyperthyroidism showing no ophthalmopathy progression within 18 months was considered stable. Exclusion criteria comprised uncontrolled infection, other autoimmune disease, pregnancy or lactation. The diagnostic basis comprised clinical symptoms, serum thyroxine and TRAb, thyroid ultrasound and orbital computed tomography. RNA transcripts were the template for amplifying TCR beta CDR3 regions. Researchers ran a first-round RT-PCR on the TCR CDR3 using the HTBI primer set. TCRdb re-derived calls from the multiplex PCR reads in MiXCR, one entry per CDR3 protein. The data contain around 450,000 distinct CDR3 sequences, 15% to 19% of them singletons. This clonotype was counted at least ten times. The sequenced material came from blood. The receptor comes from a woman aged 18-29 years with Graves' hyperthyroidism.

DNA for the CDR3: TGTGCTAGTGGTTTGTCTCCTGGACATGAGCAGTTCTTC. It encodes CASGLSPGHEQFF. The chain uses TRBV12-5 and TRBJ2-1, with D unresolved. The germline V and J ends were trimmed by 2 bases and 8 bases, with 10 bases remaining between them. Looked up from germline, CDR1 is LGHNT and CDR2 is FRNRAP. This CDR3 spans 13 amino acids. Combining the CDR3 with reference TRBV12-5 and TRBJ2-1 gives the whole variable domain DARVTQTPRHKVTEMGQEVTMRCQPILGHNTVFWYRQTMMQGLELLAYFRNRAPLDDSGMPKDRFSAEMPDATLATLKIQPSEPRDSAVYFCASGLSPGHEQFFGPGTRLTVL.